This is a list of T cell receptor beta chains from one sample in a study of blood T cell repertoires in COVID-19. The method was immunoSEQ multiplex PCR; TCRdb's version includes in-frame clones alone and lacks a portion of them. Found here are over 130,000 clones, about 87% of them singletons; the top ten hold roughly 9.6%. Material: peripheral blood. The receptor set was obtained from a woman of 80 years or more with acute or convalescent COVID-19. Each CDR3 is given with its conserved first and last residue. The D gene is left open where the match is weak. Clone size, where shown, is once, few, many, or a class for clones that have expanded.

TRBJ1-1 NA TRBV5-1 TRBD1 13 TGCGCCAGCAGGCAGGGGGCAAGTACTGAAGCTTTCTTT CASRQGASTEAFF
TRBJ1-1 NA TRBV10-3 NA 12 TGTGCCACCGTTGGACAGAACACTGAAGCTTTCTTT CATVGQNTEAFF
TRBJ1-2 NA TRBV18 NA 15 TGTGCCAGCTCACCGGACACCGCGTCCCACTATGGCTACACCTTC CASSPDTASHYGYTF
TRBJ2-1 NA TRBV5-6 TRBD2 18 TGTGCCAGCAGCTTGGCGGGGGGAGCGGGGGACCTCTACAATGAGCAGTTCTTC CASSLAGGAGDLYNEQFF
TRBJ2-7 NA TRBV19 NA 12 TGTGCCAGTAGTTTCGACCCCGGGGAGCAGTACTTC CASSFDPGEQYF
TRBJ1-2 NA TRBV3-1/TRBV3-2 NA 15 TGTGCCAGCAGCCAAGCGCGGACTGTAATACATGGCTACACCTTC CASSQARTVIHGYTF
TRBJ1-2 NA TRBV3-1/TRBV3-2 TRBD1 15 TGTGCCAGCAGCCAGCAGGGGGCCTGGGTCTATGGCTACACCTTC CASSQQGAWVYGYTF
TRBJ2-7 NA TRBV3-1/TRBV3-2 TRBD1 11 TGTGCCAGCAGCCAAGGGACAGGGCTGTACTTC CASSQGTGLYF
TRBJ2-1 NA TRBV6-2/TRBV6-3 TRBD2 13 TGTGCCAGCAGTCCCTTCGGGGGGGCCGAGCAGTTCTTC CASSPFGGAEQFF
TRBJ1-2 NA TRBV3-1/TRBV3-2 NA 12 TGTGCCAGCAGCCAACGAGCGGGAGGCTACACCTTC CASSQRAGGYTF
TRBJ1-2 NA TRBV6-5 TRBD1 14 TGTGCCAGCAGTTATGGACAGGAAAACTATGGCTACACCTTC CASSYGQENYGYTF
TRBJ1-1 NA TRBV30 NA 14 TGTGCCTGGAGTGTACGCGGTATGAACACTGAAGCTTTCTTT CAWSVRGMNTEAFF
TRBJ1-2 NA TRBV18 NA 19 TGTGCCAGCTCACCAAATCGGCCCTCTCGGGGAGGACCTAACTATGGCTACACCTTC CASSPNRPSRGGPNYGYTF
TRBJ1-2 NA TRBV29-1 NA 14 TGCAGCGTTACGTCTTTGACAGCTGGCTATGGCTACACCTTC CSVTSLTAGYGYTF
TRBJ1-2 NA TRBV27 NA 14 TGTGCCAGCGGTTCCACCGGAGGGGCGGTTGGCTACACCTTC CASGSTGGAVGYTF
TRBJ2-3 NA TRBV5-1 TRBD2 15 TGCGCCAGCAGCTTGGAGGCTAGCGGGGGTGATACGCAGTATTTT CASSLEASGGDTQYF
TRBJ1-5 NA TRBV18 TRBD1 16 TGTGCCAGCTCACTTGACAGGGGGGATCAGGGTCAGCCCCAGCATTTT CASSLDRGDQGQPQHF
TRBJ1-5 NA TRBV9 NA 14 TGTGCCAGCAGCGTAGCCGGGATTGATCAGCCCCAGCATTTT CASSVAGIDQPQHF
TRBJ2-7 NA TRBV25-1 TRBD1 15 TGTGCCAGCAGTGTCGCGGGGACAGGGGTATCCGAGCAGTACTTC CASSVAGTGVSEQYF
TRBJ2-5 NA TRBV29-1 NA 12 TGCAGCGTTGCCAGGGACCAAGAGACCCAGTACTTC CSVARDQETQYF
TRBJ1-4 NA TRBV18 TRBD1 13 TGTGCCAGCTCACCCCGGGACAGAGAAAAACTGTTTTTT CASSPRDREKLFF
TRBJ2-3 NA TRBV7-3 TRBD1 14 TGTGCCAGCAGCTGGGGACAGGAGTTGAGTACGCAGTATTTT CASSWGQELSTQYF
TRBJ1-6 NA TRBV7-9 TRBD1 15 TGTGCCAGCAGCACAGGGGACAGGGTGGGTTCACCCCTCCACTTT CASSTGDRVGSPLHF
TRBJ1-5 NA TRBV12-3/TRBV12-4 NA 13 TGTGCCAGTTCGGTTCTTAGCAATCAGCCCCAGCATTTT CASSVLSNQPQHF
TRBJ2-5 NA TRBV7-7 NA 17 TGTGCTAGCAGCTTAGCCTTGGGGGGGGCTTCTTCGGAGACCCAGTACTTC CASSLALGGASSETQYF
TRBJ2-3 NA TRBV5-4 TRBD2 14 TGTGCCAGCAGCTTGACTAGCGCAACAGATACGCAGTATTTT CASSLTSATDTQYF
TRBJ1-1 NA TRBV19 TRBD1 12 TGTGCCAGTAGCGACAGGGTCACTGAAGCTTTCTTT CASSDRVTEAFF
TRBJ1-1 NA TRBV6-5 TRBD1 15 TGTGCCAGCAGTCGGACAGGGGGAACGAACACTGAAGCTTTCTTT CASSRTGGTNTEAFF
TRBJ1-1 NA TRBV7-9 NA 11 TGTGCCAGCAGCCCCAGATCTGAAGCTTTCTTT CASSPRSEAFF
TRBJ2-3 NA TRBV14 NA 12 TGTGCCAGCAGCCAATACATCGATACGCAGTATTTT CASSQYIDTQYF
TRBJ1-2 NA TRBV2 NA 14 TGTGCCAGCAAAGCCGTCCAGGGAATCTATGGCTACACCTTC CASKAVQGIYGYTF
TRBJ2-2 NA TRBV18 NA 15 TGTGCCAGCTCAACGGCACCGCGAGGCACCGGGGAGCTGTTTTTT CASSTAPRGTGELFF
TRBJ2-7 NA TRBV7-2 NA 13 TGTGCCAGCAGCCGGACAGTTATCTACGAGCAGTACTTC CASSRTVIYEQYF
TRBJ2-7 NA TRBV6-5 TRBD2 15 TGTGCCAGCAGTCTAAGCGGGGGACCCGCCTACGAGCAGTACTTC CASSLSGGPAYEQYF
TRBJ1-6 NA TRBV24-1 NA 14 TGTGCCACCAGTGTTGAAGCCCCCAATTCACCCCTCCACTTT CATSVEAPNSPLHF
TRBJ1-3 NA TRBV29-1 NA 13 TGCAGCGTTGTAGAACAACATGGAAACACCATATATTTT CSVVEQHGNTIYF
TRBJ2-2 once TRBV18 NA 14 TGTGCCAGCTCTCCAAGACAGAACACCGGGGAGCTGTTTTTT CASSPRQNTGELFF